These 22 T cell receptor beta chains were all obtained from the same sample, sequenced in a study of identifying expanded T cells in peripheral blood. TCRdb keeps only in-frame clones here, not all; method: immunoSEQ multiplex PCR. The repertoire includes 70,000 to 100,000 clones, around 90% of them detected once, and roughly 19% sits in the top ten. The sequenced material came from blood. The receptors were sampled from a person aged 18 to 69 in good health.

The chain carries TRBV6-6 and TRBJ1-6, with no clear D. V was clipped by 6 bases and J by 6 bases, with 15 bases between them. The length of the CDR3 is 15 residues. CDR1 and CDR2 from the germline V gene are MNHNY and SVGAGI (reference sequence). The CDR3 coding sequence is TGTGCCAGCAGCCGAGCCGACGCAATTAATTCACCCCTCCACTTT. Translated: CASSRADAINSPLHF.

V usage is TRBV11-2 and J usage is TRBJ2-1; tentatively, D is TRBD2 (5 bases). The CDR3 has 17 amino acids. CDR1 is SGHAT, CDR2 FQNNGV, per germline. Deletions cut 4 bases from V and 8 bases from J, with 24 bases between. This CDR3 is CASSSPPGAPPRDEQFF. In DNA, the CDR3 is TGTGCCAGCAGCTCCCCCCCAGGAGCTCCCCCGCGGGATGAGCAGTTCTTC. Full variable domain (missing parts from reference TRBV11-2 and TRBJ2-1): EAGVAQSPRYKIIEKRQSVAFWCNPISGHATLYWYQQILGQGPKLLIQFQNNGVVDDSQLPKDRFSAERLKGVDSTLKIQPAKLEDSAVYLCASSSPPGAPPRDEQFFGPGTRLTVL.

The rearrangement links TRBV11-1 to TRBJ2-7; D perhaps matches TRBD1 (6 bases). Trimming took off 4 bases at V and 4 bases at J, with 17 bases between the two ends. Germline-derived CDR1 and CDR2 are SGHAT and FQDESV (reference sequence). The CDR3 has 15 residues. Here the CDR3 reads CASSWAQGVTYEQYF. The DNA for the CDR3 is TGTGCCAGCAGCTGGGCACAGGGAGTAACGTACGAGCAGTACTTC.

Only one count was recorded for this clone. The chain joins TRBV6-6 to TRBJ2-1, with 11 bases identical to TRBD2. V was pared by 4 bases and J by 13 bases, with 6 bases of the junction left unmatched. The germline CDR1 and CDR2 sequences are MNHNY and SVGAGI (reference sequence). CDR3 length: 13 amino acids. The DNA of the CDR3 is TGTGCCAGCAGTTCCCGACTAGCGGGGCATCAGTTCTTC. Translation gives CASSSRLAGHQFF.

The count of this clone is one. This chain links TRBV13 with TRBJ2-1, with 9 bases matching TRBD2. This CDR3 comprises 17 residues. Germline assignment: CDR1 PRHDT and CDR2 FYEKMQ (reference sequence). Trimming at V came to 3 bases and at J to 8 bases, leaving 14 bases not matched to a gene. In DNA form, the CDR3 reads TGTGCCAGCAGCTTCGGGACAGAAGGACTAGCGCAGGATGAGCAGTTCTTC. This gives the protein CASSFGTEGLAQDEQFF.

J is TRBJ2-1 and V is TRBV7-4; weak D call: TRBD1 (6 bases). CDR3 length: 15 residues. Germline assignment: CDR1 SGHVT and CDR2 SQSDAQ. V lost 5 bases to trimming and J lost 2 bases, with 13 bases between them. The CDR3 loop is CASSLQGCTYNEQFF. CDR3 DNA sequence: TGTGCCAGCAGCCTTCAGGGGTGTACCTACAATGAGCAGTTCTTC. Combining the CDR3 with reference TRBV7-4 and TRBJ2-1 gives the whole variable domain GAGVSQSPRYKVAKRGRDVALRCDSISGHVTLYWYRQTLGQGSEVLTYSQSDAQRDKSGRPSGRFSAERPERSVSTLKIQRTEQGDSAVYLCASSLQGCTYNEQFFGPGTRLTVL.

The chain combines TRBV2 with TRBJ1-6, with a weak D call TRBD1 (6 bases). The germline CDR1 and CDR2 sequences are SNHLY and FYNNEI. Trimming cost V 4 bases and J 6 bases, with 16 bases left between them. The CDR3 is 16 amino acids. CDR3 sequence (DNA): TGTGCCAGCAGTGCACTCAGGGGCTTTCTTAATTCACCCCTCCACTTT. This translates into CASSALRGFLNSPLHF.

DNA of the CDR3: TGTGCCTGGAGTGTGGGGGGGAATAGCCCCCAGTACTTC. Residues: CAWSVGGNSPQYF. The chain carries TRBV30 and TRBJ2-5; 7 bases are shared with TRBD2. Germline loops: CDR1 GTSNPN, CDR2 SVGIG (reference sequence). V shed 0 bases, J shed 9 bases, and the junction held 7 bases outside the gene matches. This CDR3 is built from 13 residues.

The chain joins TRBV19 to TRBJ1-6; 8 bases map to TRBD1. The germline CDR1 and CDR2 sequences are LNHDA and SQIVND (reference sequence). The CDR3 contains 14 residues. V was pared by 10 bases and J by 7 bases, with 9 bases of the junction left unmatched. CDR3 bases: TGTGCCACCGGCCCCAGGGGGCTGAATTCACCCCTCCACTTT. This translates into CATGPRGLNSPLHF.

The V call is TRBV10-3, the J call TRBJ2-5; TRBD1 aligns across 10 bases. From germline, CDR1 is ENHRY and CDR2 SYGVKD. The V and J ends lost 6 bases and 5 bases, in that order; junction bases with no gene match: 9. The CDR3 is made up of 15 amino acids. The chain's CDR3 is CAIRDLGTGEETQYF. CDR3 coding DNA: TGTGCCATCAGAGACCTAGGGACAGGGGAGGAGACCCAGTACTTC.

The chain joins TRBV12-5 to TRBJ1-4; no firm D call. Germline CDR1 LGHNT, CDR2 FRNRAP. The CDR3 is made up of 15 amino acids. V lost 5 bases to trimming and J lost 6 bases, with 16 bases between them. In DNA form, the CDR3 reads TGTGCTAGTGGTGCCCGGGCGGGTTCGGATGAAAAACTGTTTTTT. Its translation: CASGARAGSDEKLFF.

J is TRBJ1-2 and V is TRBV15; unclear D gene. Per the germline V gene, CDR1 is LNHNV and CDR2 is YYDKDF (reference sequence). The CDR3 extends over 14 amino acids. V shed 4 bases and J shed 5 bases, with 14 bases lying between them. CDR3 DNA sequence: TGTGCCACCAGCACTCAATACACGGAGTATGGCTACACCTTC. It codes for CATSTQYTEYGYTF.

This chain links TRBV5-4 with TRBJ2-3; D is ambiguous. V dropped 0 bases and J dropped 4 bases, with 9 bases sitting between them. Per germline, CDR1 SGHNT and CDR2 YYREEE (reference sequence). The CDR3 runs to 14 residues. CDR3 DNA sequence: TGTGCCAGCAGCTTGGGACTCACGCCAGATACGCAGTATTTT. Protein sequence: CASSLGLTPDTQYF.

V gene TRBV5-1 combines with J gene TRBJ1-1, with 8 positions matching TRBD1. V was pared by 0 bases and J by 7 bases, with 8 bases of the junction left unmatched. Germline V CDR1 and CDR2: SGHRS, YFSETQ. This CDR3 is built from 15 residues. For the CDR3, the DNA is TGCGCCAGCAGCTTGGCCCAGGGGACAGGAGTTGAAGCTTTCTTT. As protein: CASSLAQGTGVEAFF.

A remark on this clone: Relative to the germline gene, one junction end is altered; a read error may explain this. The chain joins TRBV20-1 to TRBJ2-7; TRBD1 matches 10 bases. CDR3 length equals 11 residues. Germline V gene data show CDR1 as DFQATT and CDR2 as SNEGSKA (reference sequence). The CDR3 protein is CSARDRTGGHF. The CDR3 DNA reads as TGCAGTGCTAGGGATCGGACAGGGGGGCACTTC.

This chain joins TRBV5-4 and TRBJ2-2, with D hard to call. The CDR3 consists of 16 residues. Trimming took 4 bases from V and 0 from J, leaving 13 bases between them. Germline V lookup: CDR1 SGHNT, CDR2 YYREEE (reference sequence). CDR3: CASSPRRDANTGELFF. The CDR3 DNA reads as TGTGCCAGCAGCCCACGGCGAGACGCGAACACCGGGGAGCTGTTTTTT.

This clone was observed a few times. The gene calls are TRBV27 and TRBJ1-5, with TRBD1 as a possible D gene (6 bases). Trimming pared 5 bases from V and 0 bases from J, leaving 14 bases between. The germline V gene has CDR1 MNHEY and CDR2 SMNVEV (reference sequence). This CDR3 has 16 amino acids. The DNA of the CDR3 is TGTGCCAGCAGTCCAGCAACAGGGATTAGCAATCAGCCCCAGCATTTT. Encoded protein: CASSPATGISNQPQHF.

This clone was observed a handful of times. The chain couples TRBV27 to TRBJ2-5; 11 nucleotides align to TRBD2. The CDR3 is 17 amino acids. Germline values: CDR1 MNHEY, CDR2 SMNVEV (reference sequence). V shed 4 bases and J 7 bases; nucleotides not matched to a gene: 14. The CDR3 DNA reads TGTGCCAGCAGTTCCTCCTTAGCTAGCGGGGGGTTGGGGACCCAGTACTTC. This codes for CASSSSLASGGLGTQYF.

The chain links TRBV18 to TRBJ2-7; the D call may be TRBD1 or TRBD2 (6 bases each). The germline gives CDR1 KGHSH, CDR2 LQKENI. Trimming removed 4 bases at V and 3 bases at J, with 13 bases between. This CDR3 contains 14 residues. The CDR3 DNA is TGTGCCAGCTCACTCGGGGGCAGTGTCTACGAGCAGTACTTC. This codes for CASSLGGSVYEQYF. Looking up the rest from reference TRBV18 and TRBJ2-7 gives the full variable domain: NAGVMQNPRHLVRRRGQEARLRCSPMKGHSHVYWYRQLPEEGLKFMVYLQKENIIDESGMPKERFSAEFPKEGPSILRIQQVVRGDSAAYFCASSLGGSVYEQYFGPGTRLTVT.

J is TRBJ2-3 and V is TRBV2; TRBD2 might be the D (6 bases). Between the trimmed V and J ends, which lost 10 bases and 5 bases, there was a span of 16 bases. This CDR3 has 13 amino acids. Germline CDR1 and CDR2: SNHLY and FYNNEI. CDR3 residues: CAMDSGKVDTQYF. The CDR3 bases are TGTGCCATGGATAGCGGCAAGGTAGATACGCAGTATTTT.

This rearrangement joins TRBV4-1 to TRBJ2-7; a possible D gene is TRBD2 (6 bases). Germline V lookup: CDR1 MGHRA, CDR2 YSYEKL. V lost 1 base and J lost 4, with 17 bases in between. CDR3 length: 16 amino acids. In DNA, the CDR3 is TGCGCCAGCAGCCAAGCGGAGGGGAACCCGGCTTACGAGCAGTACTTC. Protein product: CASSQAEGNPAYEQYF.

This clone came up many times. V gene TRBV13 combines with J gene TRBJ2-4; 11 nucleotides agree with TRBD1. There are 17 residues in the CDR3. The germline gives CDR1 PRHDT, CDR2 FYEKMQ (reference sequence). Unmatched junction bases numbered 7, after V lost 4 bases and J lost 2 bases. The CDR3 DNA is TGTGCCAGCAGCTCCCAGGGACAGGGGGTGACCAAAAACATTCAGTACTTC. Amino acids: CASSSQGQGVTKNIQYF.